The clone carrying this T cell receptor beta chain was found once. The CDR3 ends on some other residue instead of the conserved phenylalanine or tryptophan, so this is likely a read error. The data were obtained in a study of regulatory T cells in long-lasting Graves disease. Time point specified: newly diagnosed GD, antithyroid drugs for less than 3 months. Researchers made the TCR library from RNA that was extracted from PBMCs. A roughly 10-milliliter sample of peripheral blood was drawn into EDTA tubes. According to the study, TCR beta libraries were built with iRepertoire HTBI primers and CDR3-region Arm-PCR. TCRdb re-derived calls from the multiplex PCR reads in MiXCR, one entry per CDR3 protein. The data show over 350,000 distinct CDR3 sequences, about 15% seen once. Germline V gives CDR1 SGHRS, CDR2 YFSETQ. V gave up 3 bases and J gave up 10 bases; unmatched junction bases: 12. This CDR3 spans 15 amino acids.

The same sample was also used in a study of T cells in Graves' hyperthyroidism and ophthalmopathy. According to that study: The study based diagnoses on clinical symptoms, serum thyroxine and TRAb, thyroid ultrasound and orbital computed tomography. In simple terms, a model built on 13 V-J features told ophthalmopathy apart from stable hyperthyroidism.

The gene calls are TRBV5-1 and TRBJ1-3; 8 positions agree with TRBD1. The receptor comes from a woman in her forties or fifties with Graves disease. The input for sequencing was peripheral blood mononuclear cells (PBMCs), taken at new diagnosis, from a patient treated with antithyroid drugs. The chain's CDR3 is CASSSDETGDGTIYC. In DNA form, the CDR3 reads TGCGCCAGCAGCTCAGACGAGACAGGGGACGGGACCATATATTGT.